Here is one TCR beta chain with its context. Its antigen is undetermined. This sequence may be a read error, since a much larger clone differs from it by one base. The data originate from a study of T cells in Graves' hyperthyroidism and ophthalmopathy. Study as a whole: At the time of initial diagnosis and before any treatment, peripheral blood was collected.

Researchers took RNA transcripts and amplified the TCR beta CDR3 regions from them. Initially, a first-round RT-PCR of the TCR CDR3 employed the HTBI primer set. Using its own MiXCR run on the multiplex PCR reads, TCRdb lists one record per CDR3 protein. The sample consists of approximately 600,000 distinct CDR3 sequences, 12% to 15% of them appearing once. The germline V gene has CDR1 DFQATT and CDR2 SNEGSKA (reference sequence). This CDR3 is 13 amino acids long. The J segment lost 3 bases and the V segment lost 5 bases, leaving 5 bases of the junction unmatched. General study results and limits: Blood also carried most thyroid clonotypes expanded above 0.001.

Each diagnosis was grounded in clinical symptoms, serum thyroxine and TRAb, thyroid ultrasound, and orbital computed tomography. The sample was blood. The sequence was obtained from a young woman with Graves' ophthalmopathy. The rearrangement uses TRBV20-1 and TRBJ2-7; TRBD1 aligns across 9 bases. In DNA form, the CDR3 reads TGCAGTGCTGCCCGGGACAGGGACTACGAGCAGTACTTC. Amino acids: CSAARDRDYEQYF.